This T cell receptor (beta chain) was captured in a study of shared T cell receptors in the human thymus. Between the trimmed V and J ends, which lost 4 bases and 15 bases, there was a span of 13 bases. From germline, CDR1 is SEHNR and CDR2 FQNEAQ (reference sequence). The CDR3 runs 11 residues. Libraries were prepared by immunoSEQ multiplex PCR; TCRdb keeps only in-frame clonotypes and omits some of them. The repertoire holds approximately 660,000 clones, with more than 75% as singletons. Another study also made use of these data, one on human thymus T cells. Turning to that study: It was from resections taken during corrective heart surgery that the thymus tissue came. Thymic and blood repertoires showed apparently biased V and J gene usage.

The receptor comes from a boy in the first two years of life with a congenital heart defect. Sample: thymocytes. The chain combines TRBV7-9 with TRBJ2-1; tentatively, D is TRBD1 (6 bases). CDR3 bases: TGTGCCAGCAGCTCGACAGGATTTCTGTTCTTC. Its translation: CASSSTGFLFF. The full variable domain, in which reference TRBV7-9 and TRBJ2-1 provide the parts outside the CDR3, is DTGVSQNPRHKITKRGQNVTFRCDPISEHNRLYWYRQTLGQGPEFLTYFQNEAQLEKSRLLSDRFSAERPKGSFSTLEIQRTEQGDSAMYLCASSSTGFLFFGPGTRLTVL.